This entry describes one T cell receptor (beta chain). This clonotype was seen ten or more times. The antigen it binds to is not known. Qualities for individual bases were not recorded, and no much larger clone is one base off. From a lookup of the germline V gene, CDR1 and CDR2 are MDHEN and SYDVKM. V trim: 5 bases; J trim: 10 bases; unmatched bases: 13. Taken from cysteine to phenylalanine, the CDR3 has 15 residues. Here the CDR3 DNA is all that survives: 45 bases in frame from base 1. cDNA was synthesized by template-switch 5'RACE using a primer with a 10-nucleotide random unique molecular identifier that tagged each TCR transcript. Every sequencing run yielded over 170 million TCR-beta sequences covering 15-18 subjects. The RNeasy kit was used to extract total RNA. Using the KAPA Real-time Library Amplification kit, TCR-beta VDJ regions were amplified with primers for the TCR constant region and the 5'RACE anchor. A first PCR added sample indexes and Illumina adaptors, after which a second PCR increased the library yield. After Ampure bead purification, the TCR product of roughly 650 bp was size-selected on a 2% E-gel SizeSelection system. Before pooling, libraries had their quality checked on a Bioanalyzer, their concentration measured with Qubit, and their quantity determined with the Kapa Library Quantification kit. Libraries were sequenced paired-end 2 x 150 bp on an Illumina HiSeq 2500. To increase sequence diversity, about 24-32% phiX was spiked into each library pool. The source study handled its data this way. Quality-filtered reads were processed with the UMI-based MiGEC pipeline, and over 85% of raw TCR sequences were removed by the MiGEC pipeline during error correction. VDJ genes were aligned to IMGT germline references, and clonotypes were defined by unique CDR3 amino acid sequence plus V-J genes. VDJtools evaluated clonal expansion, Shannon diversity and CDR3 relatedness (CalcPairwiseDistances, ClusterSamples); CLCbio workbench built phylogenetic trees. A clone was classed as expanded if it had 8 or more unique UMIs, a cutoff based on coefficient-of-variation modelling across technical triplicates. TCRdb reanalyzed the raw reads on its own, using fastp at Q25 for trimming and MiXCR for clone calling, and kept in-frame beta chains. Records with the same CDR3 protein are collapsed into one entry carrying the most frequent genes and DNA. These V and J calls derive from TCRdb rather than the authors' analysis. Recorded for this sample are 50,000 to 75,000 distinct CDR3 sequences; roughly an eighth of them occurred a single time. In total, the top ten clones hold about 11% of the sample.

The sample comes from a study of neurological immune-mediated disorders (dated by TCRdb to between 2017 and 2020). For the wider study: Using UMI-based sequencing, the study compared peripheral blood TCR-beta repertoires from patients with HTLV-I-associated myelopathy (HAM/TSP), patients with multiple sclerosis, and healthy controls. Longitudinal samples, technical triplicates and paired sorted CD4+ and CD8+ T-cell subsets, alongside PBMC samples, were included among the roughly 110 TCR-beta libraries. The cohort comprised roughly 65 subjects: about 14 HAM/TSP patients, approximately 34 multiple sclerosis patients and approximately 20 healthy controls.

What the research found in general, with its limitations: No identical CDR3 amino acid sequences were shared among expanded clones across subjects, suggesting private TCR-beta repertoires in all groups. TCR clonal expansion was highest in HAM/TSP patients and lowest in MS patients, with MS patients falling below even healthy controls.

Libraries from unsorted PBMCs were made from 2 million PBMCs kept in RNAlater at -80 degrees C until RNA extraction. Peripheral blood was subjected to Ficoll-Hypaque density gradient centrifugation to isolate PBMCs, which were then cryopreserved in liquid nitrogen. The specimen sequenced was PBMCs. The rearrangement joined TRBV28 to TRBJ2-1, with 8 central nucleotides matching TRBD2. This clonotype originated in a woman aged 55-69 years with HTLV-1-associated myelopathy (HAM/TSP). For the CDR3, the sequence is CASSRLRTSNREQFF. The sequenced DNA: TGTGCCAGCAGTCGACTTCGGACTAGCAATCGGGAGCAGTTCTTC.